The 27 T cell receptor beta chains listed next were all sequenced from one sample in a study of T cell repertoires in cytomegalovirus infection. TCRdb re-analysed the reads in MiXCR, keeping a single row per CDR3 protein. The sample has some 440,000 distinct CDR3 sequences; around 32% are singletons. Input material: PBMCs. The receptors originated from a human donor in good health (CMV status not recorded). Some clones in this sample may be carry-over from other donors' samples.

This clonotype has a handful of counts. J is TRBJ1-1 and V is TRBV20-1; D remains unclear. The CDR3 has 16 residues. The germline V gene encodes CDR1 DFQATT and CDR2 SNEGSKA (reference sequence). V was clipped by 6 bases and J by 4 bases, with 24 bases between them. The CDR3 spells CSATHYVGSPRTEAFF. The CDR3 region has the DNA TGCAGTGCCACACATTATGTCGGCAGCCCCCGCACTGAAGCTTTCTTT.

This clonotype occurred many times. The rearrangement uses TRBV7-8 and TRBJ2-7, with D uncertain. Germline V gene lookup returns CDR1 SGHVS and CDR2 FQNEAQ. Trimming cost V 6 bases and J 5 bases, with 17 bases left between them. The CDR3 is made up of 14 amino acids. The CDR3 region is CASRKSIGGDEQYF. Here the CDR3 DNA reads TGTGCCAGCAGAAAATCGATCGGCGGCGACGAGCAGTACTTC.

This clonotype has just a few counts. The genes are TRBV19 and TRBJ1-5, with D possibly TRBD1 on 6 matching bases. Germline V gives CDR1 LNHDA, CDR2 SQIVND (reference sequence). This CDR3 spans 15 amino acids. The germline V and J ends were trimmed by 8 bases and 1 base, with 15 bases remaining between them. CDR3 residues: CASVRGGLSNQPQHF. DNA of the CDR3: TGTGCCAGTGTCAGGGGTGGTTTAAGCAATCAGCCCCAGCATTTT. The full variable domain, in which reference TRBV19 and TRBJ1-5 provide the parts outside the CDR3, is DGGITQSPKYLFRKEGQNVTLSCEQNLNHDAMYWYRQDPGQGLRLIYYSQIVNDFQKGDIAEGYSVSREKKESFPLTVTSAQKNPTAFYLCASVRGGLSNQPQHFGDGTRLSIL.

Only a few counts were recorded for this clonotype. CDR3 protein: CASSLSRPGELFF. The CDR3 DNA reads TGTGCCAGCAGCTTAAGCCGACCCGGGGAGCTGTTTTTT. The genes are TRBV7-6 and TRBJ2-2; no clear D. Germline V gene sequence: CDR1 SGHVS, CDR2 FNYEAQ. V shed 2 bases and J shed 6 bases, with 7 bases lying between them. This CDR3 has 13 residues.

The rearrangement joins TRBV6-2 or TRBV6-3 to TRBJ2-2; TRBD2 aligns across 8 bases. V was clipped by 6 bases and J by 2 bases; unmatched bases: 11. This CDR3 has 17 amino acids. Germline CDR1 is MNHEY and CDR2 is SVGEGT. CDR3 region: CASSPPRGGINTGELFF. The CDR3 DNA follows: TGTGCCAGCAGCCCCCCCCGGGGGGGGATAAACACCGGGGAGCTGTTTTTT.

This clonotype was detected only a few times. The chain combines TRBV7-9 with TRBJ1-2; D might be TRBD1 (6 bases). This CDR3 is 17 amino acids long. CDR1 and CDR2 from the germline V gene are SEHNR and FQNEAQ (reference sequence). Trimming cost V 5 bases and J 3 bases, with 22 bases left between them. Written as DNA, the CDR3 is TGTGCCAGCAGCCCCCGACAGGTACAAGCTATAGACTATGGCTACACCTTC. Protein: CASSPRQVQAIDYGYTF.

Only a few counts were recorded for this clonotype. The chain carries TRBV6-2 or TRBV6-3 and TRBJ2-1, with 12 bases identical to TRBD1. V dropped 4 bases and J dropped 11; count of bases not matched to a gene: 3. CDR1 and CDR2 (germline): MNHEY, SVGEGT. This CDR3 region has 13 residues. The CDR3: CASSLGQGAKQFF. The CDR3, as DNA: TGTGCCAGCAGTTTGGGACAGGGGGCGAAGCAGTTCTTC.

The V and J genes are TRBV5-4 and TRBJ2-1, with 11 bases matching TRBD2. The CDR3 runs 17 residues. The germline V gene has CDR1 SGHNT and CDR2 YYREEE (reference sequence). J was trimmed by 3 bases and V by 4 bases; bases with no gene match: 9. The CDR3 DNA follows: TGTGCCAGCAGCCTGGGTACTAGCGGGGGACTCTACAATGAGCAGTTCTTC. This translates into CASSLGTSGGLYNEQFF. The whole variable domain, remainder taken from reference TRBV5-4 and TRBJ2-1, is ETGVTQSPTHLIKTRGQQVTLRCSSQSGHNTVSWYQQALGQGPQFIFQYYREEENGRGNFPPRFSGLQFPNYSSELNVNALELDDSALYLCASSLGTSGGLYNEQFFGPGTRLTVL.

The J gene is TRBJ1-1, the V gene TRBV7-2, with unresolved D. CDR3 size: 14 residues. Germline lookup yields CDR1 SGHTA and CDR2 FQGNSA. The ends were cut back, 5 bases at V and 4 bases at J, with 14 bases in the middle. The CDR3 reads CASSPYSRGTEAFF. In DNA form, the CDR3 reads TGTGCCAGCAGCCCCTACTCGCGGGGCACTGAAGCTTTCTTT.

This clonotype was seen at least ten times. J is TRBJ2-3 and V is TRBV20-1, with D uncertain. Germline V gene sequence: CDR1 DFQATT, CDR2 SNEGSKA (reference sequence). Trimming pared 0 bases from V and 7 bases from J, leaving 8 bases between. The CDR3 consists of 12 residues. CDR3 nucleotide sequence: TGCAGTGCTAGAGACGGACCGAATACGCAGTATTTT. Protein sequence: CSARDGPNTQYF.

The chain recombines TRBV18 with TRBJ1-6; TRBD1 is a possible D gene (6 bases). V was shortened by 4 bases and J by 5 bases, with 9 bases between the two germline ends. Germline loops: CDR1 KGHSH, CDR2 LQKENI. The CDR3 runs to 14 residues. The CDR3 DNA sequence: TGTGCCAGCTCACAGGACAGAAATAATTCACCCCTCCACTTT. Residues: CASSQDRNNSPLHF.

V gene TRBV29-1 combines with J gene TRBJ2-3; 9 nucleotides align to TRBD2. V shed 0 bases, J shed 6 bases, and the junction held 13 bases outside the gene matches. CDR1 is SQVTM, CDR2 ANQGSEA, per germline. This CDR3 has 17 residues. The CDR3 region has the DNA TGCAGCGTTGAAGATCCTACGGCGGGGGGGCCTGTTGATACGCAGTATTTT. Translated: CSVEDPTAGGPVDTQYF.

This clonotype was seen only a few times. The J gene is TRBJ2-7, the V gene TRBV11-2; TRBD1 might be the D (6 bases). The CDR3 is made up of 14 amino acids. Germline CDR1 and CDR2: SGHAT and FQNNGV. Deletions cut 6 bases from V and 0 bases from J, with 12 bases between. Here the CDR3 reads CASRTGFRSYEQYF. The CDR3 DNA reads as TGTGCCAGCAGAACAGGGTTTCGCTCCTACGAGCAGTACTTC.

V and J are TRBV4-1 and TRBJ1-5; 8 positions match TRBD1. The CDR3 consists of 16 residues. The V gene's germline CDR1 is MGHRA and CDR2 YSYEKL. V lost 5 bases, J lost 5 bases, and 11 bases stayed unmatched. The CDR3 nucleotides read TGCGCCAGCAGCGAGGAACAGGGGGTTGTATATCAGCCCCAGCATTTT. Its translation: CASSEEQGVVYQPQHF.

This clonotype was counted only a few times. The J gene is TRBJ2-5, the V gene TRBV11-3; weak D call: TRBD1 (6 bases). V was clipped by 4 bases and J by 4 bases, with 10 bases between them. This CDR3 is built from 13 residues. Germline CDR1 is SGHNT and CDR2 is YENEEA. DNA of the CDR3: TGTGCCAGCAGCTCACAGGGAGCAGAGACCCAGTACTTC. Protein sequence: CASSSQGAETQYF.

This clonotype occurred many times. The rearrangement joins TRBV7-8 to TRBJ1-6; 11 bases agree with TRBD1. Germline CDR1 and CDR2: SGHVS and FQNEAQ. The CDR3 runs to 14 residues. J was trimmed by 8 bases and V by 5 bases; bases with no gene match: 2. CDR3 DNA: TGTGCCAGCAGCAGGGACAGGGGGGATTCACCCCTCCACTTT. Translating gives CASSRDRGDSPLHF.

Comments on this clonotype: A much larger clone differs by one base, so this may be a read error. The rearrangement links TRBV7-2 to TRBJ1-1; D perhaps matches TRBD1 (5 bases). The CDR3 loop spans 15 amino acids. Looked up from germline, CDR1 is SGHTA and CDR2 is FQGNSA. The chain's CDR3 is CASSSTYQRGTVAFF. In DNA, the CDR3 is TGTGCCAGCAGTTCGACATACCAACGGGGCACTGTAGCTTTCTTT.

The chain combines TRBV6-5 with TRBJ1-5; the D is unclear. Trimming took 5 bases from V and 0 from J, leaving 11 bases between them. Germline loops: CDR1 MNHEY, CDR2 SVGAGI. The CDR3 length is 15 residues. The CDR3: CASSARTDSNQPQHF. The CDR3 DNA is TGTGCCAGCAGTGCCCGCACAGATAGCAATCAGCCCCAGCATTTT.

The rearrangement joins TRBV7-9 to TRBJ2-5; D is perhaps TRBD1 or TRBD2 (6 bases each). Per the germline V gene, CDR1 is SEHNR and CDR2 is FQNEAQ (reference sequence). The CDR3 spans 16 residues. V lost 6 bases to trimming and J lost 2 bases, with 19 bases between them. The CDR3 DNA reads TGTGCCAGCAGAAAAGGGGGGCTGGAGAAACAAGAGACCCAGTACTTC. It is translated as CASRKGGLEKQETQYF.

To note about this clonotype: Mismatch with germline at one junction end may stem from a read error. This chain uses TRBV7-6 with TRBJ2-6, with D tentatively TRBD1 (5 bases). The germline V gene has CDR1 SGHVS and CDR2 FNYEAQ. This CDR3 comprises 16 residues. Here the CDR3 DNA reads TGTGCCAGCAGCCAGACAGCAAGCTCTGGGGCCAACGACCTGACTTTC. Its protein is CASSQTASSGANDLTF.

V and J are TRBV14 and TRBJ2-4; D call uncertain. The length of the CDR3 is 13 residues. Between the trimmed V and J ends, which lost 0 bases and 12 bases, there was a span of 12 bases. Germline V CDR1 and CDR2: SGHDN, FVKESK. The CDR3, as DNA: TGTGCCAGCAGCCAAGATCTTGGCAGGCCTCAGTACTTC. It codes for CASSQDLGRPQYF.

The genes are TRBV4-1 and TRBJ1-6; D is uncertain. Germline assignment: CDR1 MGHRA and CDR2 YSYEKL. V lost 1 base and J lost 14, with 15 bases in between. This CDR3 is built from 14 residues. The DNA for the CDR3 is TGCGCCAGCAGCCAAGTTGGGGAGTTACGATCCCTCCACTTT. Translation gives CASSQVGELRSLHF.

The rearrangement links TRBV6-6 to TRBJ1-5; 11 bases line up with TRBD1. V dropped 2 bases and J dropped 0; count of bases not matched to a gene: 15. Germline CDR1 and CDR2: MNHNY and SVGAGI (reference sequence). CDR3 length: 21 amino acids. The CDR3 sequence is CASSYPLRPDRGPYSNQPQHF. The CDR3 DNA reads TGTGCCAGCAGTTACCCACTTCGTCCGGACAGGGGGCCCTATAGCAATCAGCCCCAGCATTTT.

The table lists this clonotype with a few counts. The chain employs TRBV4-1 and TRBJ2-2; D unresolved. Trimming left V 4 bases short and J 1 base short, with 7 bases between. This CDR3 comprises 14 residues. Germline V lookup: CDR1 MGHRA, CDR2 YSYEKL. The CDR3 here is CASSPEENTGELFF. CDR3 DNA sequence: TGCGCCAGCAGCCCAGAAGAGAACACCGGGGAGCTGTTTTTT.

There are many counts of this clonotype. The chain uses TRBV7-2 and TRBJ2-6; maybe TRBD1 (6 bases). The CDR3 is 16 amino acids. Trimming removed 5 bases from V and 4 bases from J, with 15 bases in between. Looked up from germline, CDR1 is SGHTA and CDR2 is FQGNSA. The CDR3 nucleotides read TGTGCCAGCAGCCCAAGCTCCGGGACAGGGGCCAACGTCCTGACTTTC. Its translation is CASSPSSGTGANVLTF.

This clonotype was detected only a few times. The chain is built from TRBV13 and TRBJ2-7; 10 bases are a match to TRBD1. The trim removed 5 bases at V and 6 bases at J, leaving 7 bases unmatched. The CDR3 has 14 amino acids. Germline CDR1 and CDR2: PRHDT and FYEKMQ (reference sequence). As DNA, the CDR3 is TGTGCCAGCAGCACCTCGGACAGGGGGTCCGAGCAGTACTTC. Translation: CASSTSDRGSEQYF. Full variable domain (remainder filled in from reference TRBV13 and TRBJ2-7): AAGVIQSPRHLIKEKRETATLKCYPIPRHDTVYWYQQGPGQDPQFLISFYEKMQSDKGSIPDRFSAQQFSDYHSELNMSSLELGDSALYFCASSTSDRGSEQYFGPGTRLTVT.

Turning to this clonotype: Just one base apart from a much larger clone, this may be a read error. This sequence joins TRBV12-3 or TRBV12-4 and TRBJ1-5, with D perhaps TRBD1 (5 bases). The CDR3 covers 14 residues. The CDR3 region has the DNA TGTGACAGCAGCCCCGGCCTCGGGGGTCAGCCCCAGCATTTT. Its translation: CDSSPGLGGQPQHF.